These 32 T cell receptor beta chains were sequenced from one sample in a study of T cells in Graves' hyperthyroidism and ophthalmopathy. Amplified regions were TCR beta CDR3 sequences from RNA transcripts. The HTBI primer set served for first-round RT-PCR of the TCR CDR3. MiXCR, applied by TCRdb to the multiplex PCR reads, yields one record per CDR3 protein. The data show a few hundred thousand distinct CDR3 sequences, roughly 46% seen once. Source material: peripheral blood or thyroid tissue (not recorded which). The receptors here all came from a woman aged 18-29 years with Graves' hyperthyroidism.

There are many counts of this clonotype. V usage is TRBV14 and J usage is TRBJ2-7; TRBD1 might be the D (6 bases). CDR1 is SGHDN, CDR2 FVKESK, per germline. Trimming took 1 base from V and 3 from J, leaving 16 bases between them. The CDR3 totals 16 residues. CDR3 region: CASSQVPGQGHYEQYF. The CDR3 DNA is TGTGCCAGCAGCCAAGTTCCGGGACAAGGACACTACGAGCAGTACTTC.

The chain couples TRBV10-2 to TRBJ2-3; 7 nucleotides agree with TRBD2. Germline values: CDR1 WSHSY, CDR2 SAAADI. With 7 bases clipped from V and 3 bases from J, the junction kept 4 bases outside the gene matches. This CDR3 is built from 13 residues. The CDR3 DNA reads as TGCGCCAGCATGGCTAGCGGAACAGATACGCAGTATTTT. Its translation is CASMASGTDTQYF.

This clonotype was counted between two and nine times. The chain uses TRBV24-1 and TRBJ1-2, with 8 bases lining up with TRBD1. The CDR3 runs 13 residues. The J segment lost 8 bases and the V segment lost 12 bases, leaving 13 bases of the junction unmatched. CDR1 and CDR2 (germline): KGHDR, SFDVKD. CDR3 residues: CAGTGSMSGGYTF. The CDR3 DNA reads TGTGCCGGGACAGGTTCTATGTCCGGGGGCTACACCTTC.

This clonotype occurred a few times. V usage is TRBV7-9 and J usage is TRBJ2-3, with D perhaps matching TRBD2 (5 bases). This CDR3 comprises 19 residues. Trimming shortened V by 4 bases and J by 4 bases, and 27 bases separated the two germline ends. The V gene's germline CDR1 is SEHNR and CDR2 FQNEAQ (reference sequence). The CDR3 nucleotides are TGTGCCAGCAGCTCATACGGTCTCACTAGGGATCACGGCCCAGATACGCAGTATTTT. Translated: CASSSYGLTRDHGPDTQYF.

This clonotype was seen more than once but under ten times. The rearrangement joins TRBV18 to TRBJ1-2, with 7 bases matching TRBD1. The germline V gene encodes CDR1 KGHSH and CDR2 LQKENI. V trimming: 3 bases; J trimming: 4 bases; junction bases outside the gene matches: 5. The length of the CDR3 is 14 residues. CDR3 DNA: TGTGCCAGCTCACCCCGACAGGGACCCTATGGCTACACCTTC. Protein: CASSPRQGPYGYTF.

This clonotype was picked up many times. The CDR3 is CASSPSGGDYGYTF. As DNA, the CDR3 is TGTGCCAGCAGCCCCTCCGGGGGCGACTATGGCTACACCTTC. This chain uses TRBV6-4 with TRBJ1-2; D might be TRBD1 (6 bases). V gave up 6 bases and J gave up 3 bases, with 14 bases separating them. Germline V gene sequence: CDR1 MRHNA, CDR2 SNTAGT. The length of the CDR3 is 14 residues.

The chain links TRBV19 to TRBJ2-5; TRBD2 might be the D (5 bases). The germline V and J ends were trimmed by 6 bases and 5 bases, with 13 bases remaining between them. The CDR3 is made up of 13 amino acids. Germline CDR1 LNHDA, CDR2 SQIVND (reference sequence). DNA for the CDR3: TGTGCCAGTAGCGGGGAAGGCCACGAGACCCAGTACTTC. Translating gives CASSGEGHETQYF.

This clonotype was picked up many times. The gene calls are TRBV20-1 and TRBJ2-3; D unresolved. From germline, CDR1 is DFQATT and CDR2 SNEGSKA (reference sequence). Between the trimmed V and J ends, which lost 3 bases and 0 bases, there was a span of 1 base. This CDR3 is built from 11 residues. The CDR3 nucleotides are TGCAGTGCTAGGAGCACAGATACGCAGTATTTT. Protein sequence: CSARSTDTQYF.

The chain joins TRBV20-1 to TRBJ1-3; D not resolved. This CDR3 spans 16 amino acids. The ends were cut back, 6 bases at V and 0 bases at J, with 18 bases in the middle. CDR1 is DFQATT and CDR2 is SNEGSKA in the germline V gene (reference sequence). The CDR3 DNA follows: TGCAGTGCCAGCAGCTTAGGGCCAAACTCTGGAAACACCATATATTTT. Translation gives CSASSLGPNSGNTIYF.

This clonotype was detected ten times or more. The chain carries TRBV10-3 and TRBJ2-3, with unresolved D. V was clipped by 2 bases and J by 2 bases, with 5 bases between them. The CDR3 consists of 13 residues. Looked up from germline, CDR1 is ENHRY and CDR2 is SYGVKD. The DNA of the CDR3 is TGTGCCATCAGTGAGGACCTCACAGATACGCAGTATTTT. This translates into CAISEDLTDTQYF.

About this clonotype itself: This clone may be a read error of a much larger clone one base away. The J gene is TRBJ2-7, the V gene TRBV19; D possibly matches TRBD1 or TRBD2 (5 bases each). The CDR3 is made up of 12 amino acids. Between the trimmed V and J ends, which lost 2 bases and 12 bases, there was a span of 14 bases. Germline values: CDR1 LNHDA, CDR2 SQIVND (reference sequence). The CDR3 loop is CASSIKGRSWYF. The CDR3 DNA sequence: TGTGCCAGTAGTATAAAGGGACGGTCTTGGTACTTC.

There are a few counts of this clonotype. The gene calls are TRBV2 and TRBJ2-7; D not resolved. Near its end, the DNA agrees better with TRBJ2-1, so the J call may be wrong. Germline CDR1 reads SNHLY; CDR2 reads FYNNEI. The CDR3 covers 10 residues. The CDR3 loop reads CASLANEQFF. CDR3 DNA sequence: TGTGCCAGCTTGGCTAATGAGCAGTTCTTC.

This clonotype was seen at least ten times. This rearrangement joins TRBV20-1 to TRBJ2-2; 8 bases map to TRBD2. Germline CDR1 is DFQATT and CDR2 is SNEGSKA (reference sequence). The CDR3 extends over 16 amino acids. V lost 2 bases, J lost 8 bases, and 13 bases stayed unmatched. Written as DNA, the CDR3 is TGCAGTGCTAGATTTCCTCGGGGGGGGAAAACGGGGGAGCTGTTTTTT. Protein: CSARFPRGGKTGELFF.

This clonotype was recorded many times. The V gene is TRBV27, the J gene TRBJ1-4; D might be TRBD1 (5 bases). This CDR3 has 14 amino acids. V lost 5 bases and J 4 bases, leaving 11 bases between the germline ends. From germline, CDR1 is MNHEY and CDR2 SMNVEV (reference sequence). The CDR3 sequence: CASSQTVDNEKLFF. The DNA for the CDR3 is TGTGCCAGCAGTCAGACAGTGGATAATGAAAAACTGTTTTTT. The full variable domain, in which reference TRBV27 and TRBJ1-4 provide the parts outside the CDR3, is EAQVTQNPRYLITVTGKKLTVTCSQNMNHEYMSWYRQDPGLGLRQIYYSMNVEVTDKGDVPEGYKVSRKEKRNFPLILESPSPNQTSLYFCASSQTVDNEKLFFGSGTQLSVL.

This clonotype has ten or more counts. For the CDR3, the DNA is TGTGCCAGCAGTCTGCTAGGGGCCACTGAAGCTTTCTTT. Protein: CASSLLGATEAFF. The genes are TRBV12-3 or TRBV12-4 and TRBJ1-1; tentatively, D is TRBD1 (5 bases). Between the trimmed V and J ends, which lost 5 bases and 4 bases, there was a span of 11 bases. There are 13 residues in the CDR3.

Of note for this clonotype: Given the absence of the conserved phenylalanine or tryptophan at the CDR3 end, a read error is likely. The DNA is left out, because the CDR3 cannot be placed on it with certainty; the CDR3 is given as TCRdb lists it. The chain recombines TRBV15 with TRBJ2-7; the table gives TRBD1 as D, unverified against the DNA. Germline CDR1 reads LNHNV; CDR2 reads YYDKDF (reference sequence). From its first to its last residue, the CDR3 has 12 amino acids. The CDR3 sequence: CASSPGTDEQCL.

Note on this clonotype: Germline is not matched at one junction end, which may reflect a read error. The chain uses TRBV2 and TRBJ2-7; 7 positions match TRBD2. CDR3 length equals 16 residues. CDR1 is SNHLY and CDR2 is FYNNEI in the germline V gene. The CDR3 region has the DNA TGCGCCAGCAGCCAAGGAAGGGCTAGCGGTACCTACGAGCAGTACTTC. Translation: CASSQGRASGTYEQYF. The full variable domain, with the rest looked up from reference TRBV2 and TRBJ2-7, is EPEVTQTPSHQVTQMGQEVILRCVPISNHLYFYWYRQILGQKVEFLVSFYNNEISEKSEIFDDQFSVERPDGSNFTLKIRSTKLEDSAMYFCASSQGRASGTYEQYFGPGTRLTVT.

This clonotype was observed many times. The chain uses TRBV7-2 and TRBJ2-7; 8 bases map to TRBD2. Germline CDR1 is SGHTA and CDR2 is FQGNSA. This CDR3 has 19 residues. Germline trimming cut 2 bases from V and 0 bases from J; bases unmatched to any gene: 15. The CDR3 reads CASSLPPREREPRSYEQYF. CDR3 DNA: TGTGCCAGCAGCTTACCCCCGAGGGAGCGGGAGCCACGCTCCTACGAGCAGTACTTC.

This clonotype was observed at least ten times. The chain recombines TRBV5-1 with TRBJ2-6, with a weak D call TRBD1 (5 bases). The CDR3 is 17 amino acids. Germline CDR1 reads SGHRS; CDR2 reads YFSETQ. Trimming left V 1 base short and J 0 bases short, with 11 bases between. The CDR3 is CASSLTGTNSGANVLTF. As DNA, the CDR3 is TGCGCCAGCAGCTTGACAGGTACCAACTCTGGGGCCAACGTCCTGACTTTC. The variable domain in full, with the rest retrieved from reference TRBV5-1 and TRBJ2-6, is KAGVTQTPRYLIKTRGQQVTLSCSPISGHRSVSWYQQTPGQGLQFLFEYFSETQRNKGNFPGRFSGRQFSNSRSEMNVSTLELGDSALYLCASSLTGTNSGANVLTFGAGSRLTVL.

This chain joins TRBV20-1 and TRBJ1-4; 10 bases match TRBD1. With 4 bases clipped from V and 6 bases from J, the junction kept 8 bases outside the gene matches. This CDR3 region has 15 residues. The V gene's germline CDR1 is DFQATT and CDR2 SNEGSKA (reference sequence). CDR3 nucleotides: TGCAGTGCTACCGGGGACAGGGGCAAGGATGAAAAACTGTTTTTT. This codes for CSATGDRGKDEKLFF.

This clonotype was detected a few times. The CDR3 nucleotides read TGTGCCAGCAGCCCCGTGGGGGGCACAGATACGCAGTATTTT. Amino acid sequence: CASSPVGGTDTQYF. The chain carries TRBV7-3 and TRBJ2-3, with D tentatively TRBD1 or TRBD2 (5 bases each). Germline lookup yields CDR1 SGHTA and CDR2 FQGTGA. Trimming took 5 bases from V and 1 from J, leaving 10 bases between them. This CDR3 has 14 amino acids.

This clonotype was observed at least ten times. This sequence joins TRBV2 and TRBJ2-7; 8 bases are shared with TRBD2. Looked up from germline, CDR1 is SNHLY and CDR2 is FYNNEI. This CDR3 comprises 16 residues. J gave up 2 bases and V 3 bases, and 9 bases lay outside the gene matches. In DNA, the CDR3 is TGTGCCAGCAGTGATACAGAGGCGGGAGGTACCTACGAGCAGTACTTC. It specifies CASSDTEAGGTYEQYF.

J is TRBJ1-2 and V is TRBV2; D is unclear. Germline assignment: CDR1 SNHLY and CDR2 FYNNEI. The CDR3 contains 13 residues. The ends were cut back, 6 bases at V and 0 bases at J, with 8 bases in the middle. CDR3 in amino acids: CASRAVANYGYTF. CDR3 coding DNA: TGTGCCAGCAGAGCCGTGGCTAACTATGGCTACACCTTC.

This sequence joins TRBV29-1 and TRBJ2-5; TRBD1 matches 7 bases. Germline V gene lookup returns CDR1 SQVTM and CDR2 ANQGSEA. The CDR3 sequence is 12 residues long. V was clipped by 8 bases and J by 2 bases; unmatched bases: 5. CDR3 in DNA: TGCAGCAGTAGGGGACAGCAAGAGACCCAGTACTTC. This codes for CSSRGQQETQYF. Supplemented by reference TRBV29-1 and TRBJ2-5, the full variable domain reads SAVISQKPSRDICQRGTSLTIQCQVDSQVTMMFWYRQQPGQSLTLIATANQGSEATYESGFVIDKFPISRPNLTFSTLTVSNMSPEDSSIYLCSSRGQQETQYFGPGTRLLVL.

Ten or more counts support this clonotype. This rearrangement joins TRBV4-3 to TRBJ2-7; TRBD2 agrees at 9 bases. The CDR3 runs 14 residues. The J segment lost 2 bases and the V segment lost 5 bases, leaving 4 bases of the junction unmatched. The germline gives CDR1 LGHNA, CDR2 YSLEER. The CDR3 region is CASSLAGDTYEQYF. CDR3 in DNA: TGCGCCAGCAGCTTAGCGGGAGACACCTACGAGCAGTACTTC.

This chain links TRBV27 with TRBJ2-7; possible D gene TRBD2, 6 bases. CDR3 length equals 14 residues. Germline-derived CDR1 and CDR2 are MNHEY and SMNVEV (reference sequence). With 4 bases removed from V and 1 base from J, the gap between germline ends came to 11 bases. CDR3 in amino acids: CASSYSRESYEQYF. The DNA for the CDR3 is TGTGCCAGCAGTTACTCCCGGGAGTCCTACGAGCAGTACTTC.

This clonotype was counted at least ten times. The rearrangement links TRBV7-9 to TRBJ2-2, with TRBD1 matching 7 bases. Germline values: CDR1 SEHNR, CDR2 FQNEAQ (reference sequence). The CDR3 covers 15 residues. Germline trimming cut 5 bases from V and 2 bases from J; bases unmatched to any gene: 5. The CDR3 region has the DNA TGTGCCAGCAGCCCCTGGGACAGCAACACCGGGGAGCTGTTTTTT. Translated, it gives CASSPWDSNTGELFF.

V gene TRBV4-2 combines with J gene TRBJ2-5; the match to TRBD2 covers 13 bases. Germline values: CDR1 LGHNA, CDR2 YNFKEQ. The trim removed 4 bases at V and 4 bases at J, leaving 9 bases unmatched. The CDR3 is 17 residues long. CDR3 DNA sequence: TGTGCCAGCAGCCTCGGACTAGCGGGAGAGGAGCTAGAGACCCAGTACTTC. Translating gives CASSLGLAGEELETQYF.

As for this clonotype: At one end, the junction sequence differs from germline, possibly due to a read error. The V and J genes are TRBV5-1 and TRBJ2-2; D might be TRBD2 (5 bases). The CDR3 is 16 amino acids. In germline, CDR1 is SGHRS, CDR2 YFSETQ. Here the CDR3 reads CASSLTAARNTGELSW. CDR3 nucleotide sequence: TGCGCCAGCAGCTTGACAGCGGCGAGGAACACCGGGGAGCTGTCTTGG. The variable domain in full, with the rest retrieved from reference TRBV5-1 and TRBJ2-2, is KAGVTQTPRYLIKTRGQQVTLSCSPISGHRSVSWYQQTPGQGLQFLFEYFSETQRNKGNFPGRFSGRQFSNSRSEMNVSTLELGDSALYLCASSLTAARNTGELSWGEGSRLTVL.

The J gene is TRBJ1-1, the V gene TRBV9, with D unresolved. The V gene lost 3 bases and the J gene lost 5 bases, with 11 bases spanning the gap. Germline-derived CDR1 and CDR2 are SGDLS and YYNGEE. This CDR3 region has 13 residues. The CDR3 bases are TGTGCCAGCAGCGCACCAGGCGCTACTGAAGCTTTCTTT. As protein: CASSAPGATEAFF. Variable domain in full (rest from reference TRBV9 and TRBJ1-1): DSGVTQTPKHLITATGQRVTLRCSPRSGDLSVYWYQQSLDQGLQFLIQYYNGEERAKGNILERFSAQQFPDLHSELNLSSLELGDSALYFCASSAPGATEAFFGQGTRLTVV.

The chain has TRBV7-8 and TRBJ2-6, with 8 bases lining up with TRBD1. Per the germline V gene, CDR1 is SGHVS and CDR2 is FQNEAQ. The CDR3 contains 16 residues. J gave up 4 bases and V 6 bases, and 8 bases lay outside the gene matches. The DNA for the CDR3 is TGTGCCAGCAGACTCAGGACAGGGTCCGGGGCCAACGTCCTGACTTTC. Translated: CASRLRTGSGANVLTF.

This chain links TRBV12-3 or TRBV12-4 with TRBJ2-1; 12 bases agree with TRBD2. Trimming took 10 bases from V and 8 from J; bases not matched to a gene: 6. CDR3 length equals 13 residues. The CDR3 is CANGLAGMDEQFF. CDR3 DNA sequence: TGTGCCAACGGACTAGCGGGAATGGATGAGCAGTTCTTC.